What follows is one T cell receptor (beta chain) and its context. The immunoSEQ assay was v3. Profiled with immunoSEQ multiplex PCR; TCRdb holds only in-frame clones, not every one. The sample gives 50,000 to 60,000 clones, less than 75% of which show up once; approximately 5.6% is in the top ten. Regarding time point: pre-treatment sample, taken before nivolumab and TIL therapy. Tumor tissue came from excised metastases, mostly pleural nodules or supraclavicular lymph nodes. The sample originates from a study of TIL therapy for anti-PD-1-resistant metastatic lung cancer. Looking at the study overall: Patients had a median age of 54 years (range about 38-85). Median tumor mutation burden was roughly 1.4 mutations per megabase.

The CDR3 totals 13 residues. V gave up 2 bases and J gave up 4 bases, with 11 bases separating them. CDR1 SQVTM and CDR2 ANQGSEA come from the germline V gene. The rearrangement uses TRBV29-1 and TRBJ1-1, with D perhaps matching TRBD1 (5 bases). This clonotype was obtained from a person between 25 and 79 years old with non-small cell lung cancer. This sample comprised tumor tissue, obtained at baseline. The CDR3 spells CSVERGRGTEAFF. CDR3 DNA: TGCAGCGTTGAAAGGGGCCGGGGCACTGAAGCTTTCTTT.